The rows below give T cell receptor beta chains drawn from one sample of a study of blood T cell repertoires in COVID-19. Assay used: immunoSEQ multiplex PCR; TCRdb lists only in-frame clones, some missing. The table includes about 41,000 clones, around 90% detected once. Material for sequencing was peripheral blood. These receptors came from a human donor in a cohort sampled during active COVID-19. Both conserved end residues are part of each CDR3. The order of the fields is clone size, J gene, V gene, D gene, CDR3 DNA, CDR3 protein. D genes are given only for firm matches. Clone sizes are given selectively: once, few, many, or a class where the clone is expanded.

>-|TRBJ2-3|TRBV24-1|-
TGTGCCACCAGTGATTTTGAGGGCGATGGCACAGATACGCAGTATTTT
CATSDFEGDGTDTQYF
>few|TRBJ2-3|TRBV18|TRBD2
TGTGCCAGCTCAACCCTCATACCCACTAGCGGGAGGGAAACAGATACGCAGTATTTT
CASSTLIPTSGRETDTQYF
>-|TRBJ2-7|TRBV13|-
TGTGCCAGCAGCCGTACCTACGAGCAGTACTTC
CASSRTYEQYF
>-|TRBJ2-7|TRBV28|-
TGTGCCACCGCCTTGCAAAGCCCCCTCTCCTACGAGCAGTACTTC
CATALQSPLSYEQYF
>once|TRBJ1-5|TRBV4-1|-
TGCGCCAGCAGCCAAGAGCAGGGACAATCAAAGCCCCAGCATTTT
CASSQEQGQSKPQHF
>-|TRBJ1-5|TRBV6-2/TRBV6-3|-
TGTGCCAGCAGTTACTCGAGCCTCTATGAGCCCCAGCATTTT
CASSYSSLYEPQHF
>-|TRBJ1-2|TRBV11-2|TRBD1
TGTGCCAGCAGCTTAACCTCGAGGACAGGGGGCTCTGACTATGGCTACACCTTC
CASSLTSRTGGSDYGYTF
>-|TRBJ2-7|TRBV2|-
TGTGCCAGCAGTGAGACTAGACTAGTTTACGAGCAGTACTTC
CASSETRLVYEQYF
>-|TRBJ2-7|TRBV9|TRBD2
TGTGCCAGCAGCGTCGGGACTAGCGATTTCCACGAGCAGTACTTC
CASSVGTSDFHEQYF
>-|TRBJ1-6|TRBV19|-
TGTGCCAGTTCTGCCGAGAGCTCCTATAATTCACCCCTCCACTTT
CASSAESSYNSPLHF
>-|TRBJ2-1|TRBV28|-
TGTGCCAGCAGCGTGACAGAGTACAATGAGCAGTTCTTC
CASSVTEYNEQFF
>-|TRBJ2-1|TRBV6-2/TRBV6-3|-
TGTGCCAGCAGTTACCGGGAGTACAATGAGCAGTTCTTC
CASSYREYNEQFF
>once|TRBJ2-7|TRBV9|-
TGTGCCAGCAGCCCCTCAGGTAGTACCTCCTACGAGCAGTACTTC
CASSPSGSTSYEQYF
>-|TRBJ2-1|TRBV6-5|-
TGTGCCAGCAGTTTTTCCGGGACTGCTAATGAGCAGTTCTTC
CASSFSGTANEQFF
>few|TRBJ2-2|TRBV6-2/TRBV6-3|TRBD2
TGTGCCAGCAGTTACACTAGCGACACCGGGGAGCTGTTTTTT
CASSYTSDTGELFF
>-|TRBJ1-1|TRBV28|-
TGTGCCAGCAGTGCTCTACAGGGATTTATCACTGAAGCTTTCTTT
CASSALQGFITEAFF
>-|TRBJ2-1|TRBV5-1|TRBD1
TGCGCCAGCAGCTTGGCTGACAGGGGAGGCAATGAGCAGTTCTTC
CASSLADRGGNEQFF
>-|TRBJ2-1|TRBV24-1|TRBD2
TGTGCCACCAGCGATCCCGGGACTAGCGGGAGAAGCTCCTACAATGAGCAGTTCTTC
CATSDPGTSGRSSYNEQFF
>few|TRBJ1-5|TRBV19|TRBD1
TGTGCCAGTAGTCCCGGGACAGGGATGTCTCAGCCCCAGCATTTT
CASSPGTGMSQPQHF
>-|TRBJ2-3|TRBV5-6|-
TGTGCCAGCAGCTTGTTCGGGGCTAGCGCTGGGAGCACAGATACGCAGTATTTT
CASSLFGASAGSTDTQYF
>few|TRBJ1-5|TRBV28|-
TGTGCCAGCAGTCGTTATAGCAATCAGCCCCAGCATTTT
CASSRYSNQPQHF